This T cell receptor beta chain was profiled in a study of blood T cell repertoires in COVID-19. Study context: Acute and convalescent COVID-19 specimens originated in the United States, Italy and Spain.

The CDR3 contains 14 residues. The germline V and J ends were trimmed by 0 bases and 4 bases, with 8 bases remaining between them. Looked up from germline, CDR1 is SGHDT and CDR2 is YYEEEE. Clones were sequenced by immunoSEQ multiplex PCR, and TCRdb holds only the in-frame ones, with some missing. The sample carries around 56,000 clones, around nine tenths recorded once. The sample consisted of peripheral blood. This clonotype originated in a man at least 80 years old with acute or convalescent COVID-19. This rearrangement joins TRBV5-6 to TRBJ1-5; tentatively, D is TRBD1 (6 bases). The CDR3 loop reads CASSLGTVNQPQHF. CDR3 sequence (DNA): TGTGCCAGCAGCTTGGGGACAGTAAATCAGCCCCAGCATTTT.